This T cell receptor (beta chain) is from a study of shared clonotypes between healthy human individuals. Study background: The people who gave samples were a couple of women and a few men aged 18 to 49. The study used three CD4 naive, three CD4 memory, two CD8 naive and one CD8 memory plate per donor.

In the source study's methods: Without quality scores, immunoSEQ junctional reads could not be filtered like full-length reads. Sequencing was performed with immunoSEQ multiplex PCR; in TCRdb, only in-frame clones are kept and a portion is missing. Clone size and V and J calls were adopted from that table, with D and trimming inferred from the DNA. The sample includes about 2 million clones, approximately 94% of them seen just once. CD8 cells regarded as naive lacked CD45RO, were positively chosen for CCR7, and omitted terminally differentiated effector memory CD45RA+ cells. The germline CDR1 and CDR2 sequences are LNHDA and SQIVND (reference sequence). With 6 bases removed from V and 3 bases from J, the gap between germline ends came to 14 bases. The CDR3 consists of 15 residues.

The material sequenced was naive CD8+ T cells sorted from blood. The receptor was derived from a man aged 18 to 35 in good health. The rearrangement joins TRBV19 to TRBJ2-2; weak D call: TRBD1 (6 bases). CDR3: CASSAWGPDTGELFF. The CDR3 nucleotides read TGTGCCAGTAGCGCCTGGGGGCCGGACACCGGGGAGCTGTTTTTT. Full variable domain (outside the CDR3, taken from reference TRBV19 and TRBJ2-2): DGGITQSPKYLFRKEGQNVTLSCEQNLNHDAMYWYRQDPGQGLRLIYYSQIVNDFQKGDIAEGYSVSREKKESFPLTVTSAQKNPTAFYLCASSAWGPDTGELFFGEGSRLTVL.